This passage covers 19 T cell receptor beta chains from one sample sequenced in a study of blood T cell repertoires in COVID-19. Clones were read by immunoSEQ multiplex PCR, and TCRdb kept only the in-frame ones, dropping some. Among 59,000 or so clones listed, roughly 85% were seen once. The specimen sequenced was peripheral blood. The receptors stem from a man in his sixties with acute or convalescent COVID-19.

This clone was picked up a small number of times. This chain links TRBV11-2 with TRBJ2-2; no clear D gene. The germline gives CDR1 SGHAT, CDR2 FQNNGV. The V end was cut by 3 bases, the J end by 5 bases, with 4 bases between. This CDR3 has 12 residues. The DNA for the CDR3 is TGTGCCAGCAGCTTTCATACCGGGGAGCTGTTTTTT. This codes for CASSFHTGELFF. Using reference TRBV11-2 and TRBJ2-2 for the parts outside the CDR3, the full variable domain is EAGVAQSPRYKIIEKRQSVAFWCNPISGHATLYWYQQILGQGPKLLIQFQNNGVVDDSQLPKDRFSAERLKGVDSTLKIQPAKLEDSAVYLCASSFHTGELFFGEGSRLTVL.

The chain's CDR3 is CASSLSRGGHEQFF. CDR3 DNA: TGTGCCAGCAGTTTATCGCGGGGAGGGCATGAGCAGTTCTTC. The chain has TRBV27 and TRBJ2-1; 7 bases agree with TRBD2. This CDR3 is built from 14 residues. Trimming removed 0 bases from V and 8 bases from J; junction bases left unmatched: 4. CDR1 MNHEY and CDR2 SMNVEV come from the germline V gene (reference sequence).

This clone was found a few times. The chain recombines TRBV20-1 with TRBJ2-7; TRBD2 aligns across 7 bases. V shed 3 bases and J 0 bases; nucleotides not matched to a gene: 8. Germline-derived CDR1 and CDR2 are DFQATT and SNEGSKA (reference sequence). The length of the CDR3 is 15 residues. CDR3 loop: CSASEGPSGSYEQYF. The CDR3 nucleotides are TGCAGTGCTAGTGAAGGGCCTAGCGGCTCCTACGAGCAGTACTTC.

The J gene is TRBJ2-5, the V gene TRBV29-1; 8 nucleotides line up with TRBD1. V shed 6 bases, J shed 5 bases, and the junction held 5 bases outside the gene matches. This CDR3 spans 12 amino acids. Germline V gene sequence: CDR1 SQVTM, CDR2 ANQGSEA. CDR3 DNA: TGCAGCGTCGATACAGGGGGGGAGACCCAGTACTTC. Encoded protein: CSVDTGGETQYF.

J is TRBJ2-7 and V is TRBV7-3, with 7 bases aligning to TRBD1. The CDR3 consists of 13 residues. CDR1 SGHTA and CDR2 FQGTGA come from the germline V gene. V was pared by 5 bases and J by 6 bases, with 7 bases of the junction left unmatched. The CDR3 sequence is CASSPTGQLEQYF. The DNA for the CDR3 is TGTGCCAGCAGCCCGACGGGACAGCTCGAGCAGTACTTC.

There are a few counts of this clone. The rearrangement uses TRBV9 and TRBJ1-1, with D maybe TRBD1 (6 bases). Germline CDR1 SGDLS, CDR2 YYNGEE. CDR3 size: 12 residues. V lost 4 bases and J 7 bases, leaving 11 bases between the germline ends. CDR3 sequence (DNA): TGTGCCAGCAGCCTCCAGACAGGTGAAGCTTTCTTT. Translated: CASSLQTGEAFF.

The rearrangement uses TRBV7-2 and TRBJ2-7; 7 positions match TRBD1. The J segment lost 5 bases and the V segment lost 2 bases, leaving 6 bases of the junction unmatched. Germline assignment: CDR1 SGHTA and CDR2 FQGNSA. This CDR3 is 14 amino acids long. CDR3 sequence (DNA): TGTGCCAGCAGCTTATCTTCCAGGGGGAACGAGCAGTACTTC. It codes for CASSLSSRGNEQYF.

This chain's CDR3 is CASTQGGLADNEQFF. The CDR3 coding sequence is TGTGCCAGCACCCAAGGTGGACTAGCGGACAATGAGCAGTTCTTC. The chain carries TRBV28 and TRBJ2-1, with 10 bases identical to TRBD2. Germline lookup yields CDR1 MDHEN and CDR2 SYDVKM. The CDR3 contains 15 residues. After removal of 7 bases from V and 5 bases from J, the junction contained 8 bases not matched to a gene.

The CDR3, as DNA: TGCAGTGCTAGTTACTTTCCGGGACAGGGGAGCAATCAGCCCCAGCATTTT. As protein: CSASYFPGQGSNQPQHF. V and J are TRBV20-1 and TRBJ1-5, with 10 bases aligning to TRBD1. Trimming removed 3 bases from V and 1 base from J; junction bases left unmatched: 9. The germline CDR1 and CDR2 sequences are DFQATT and SNEGSKA (reference sequence). The CDR3 totals 17 residues.

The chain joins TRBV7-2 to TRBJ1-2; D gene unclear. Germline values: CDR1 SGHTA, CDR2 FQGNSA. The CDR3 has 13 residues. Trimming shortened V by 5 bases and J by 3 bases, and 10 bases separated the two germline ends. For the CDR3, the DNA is TGTGCCAGCAGCCTGGGGAGTGACTATGGCTACACCTTC. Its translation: CASSLGSDYGYTF.

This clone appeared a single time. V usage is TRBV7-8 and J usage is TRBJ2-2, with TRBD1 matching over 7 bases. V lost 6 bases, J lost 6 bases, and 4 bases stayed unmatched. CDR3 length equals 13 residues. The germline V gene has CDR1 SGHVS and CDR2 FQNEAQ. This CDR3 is CASREQGPGELFF. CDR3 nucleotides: TGTGCCAGCAGGGAACAGGGGCCCGGGGAGCTGTTTTTT.

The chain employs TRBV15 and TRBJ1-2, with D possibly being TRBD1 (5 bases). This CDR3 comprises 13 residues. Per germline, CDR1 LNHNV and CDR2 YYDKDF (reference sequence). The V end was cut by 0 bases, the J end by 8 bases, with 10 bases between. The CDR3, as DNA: TGTGCCACCAGCAGAGAGTTAGGGGTGGGCTACACCTTC. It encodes CATSRELGVGYTF.

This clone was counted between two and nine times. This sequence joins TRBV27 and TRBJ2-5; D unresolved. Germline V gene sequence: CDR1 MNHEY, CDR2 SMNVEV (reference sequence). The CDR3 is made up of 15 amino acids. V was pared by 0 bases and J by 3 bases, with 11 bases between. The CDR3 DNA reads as TGTGCCAGCAGTTTATCGGTTTCCGAGAAAGAGACCCAGTACTTC. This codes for CASSLSVSEKETQYF.

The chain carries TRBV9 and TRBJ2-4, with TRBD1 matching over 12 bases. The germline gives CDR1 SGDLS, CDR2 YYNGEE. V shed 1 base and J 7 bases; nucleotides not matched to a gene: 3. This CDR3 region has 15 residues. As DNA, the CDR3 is TGTGCCAGCAGCGTAATTGGGACAGGGGGCAACATTCAGTACTTC. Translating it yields CASSVIGTGGNIQYF.

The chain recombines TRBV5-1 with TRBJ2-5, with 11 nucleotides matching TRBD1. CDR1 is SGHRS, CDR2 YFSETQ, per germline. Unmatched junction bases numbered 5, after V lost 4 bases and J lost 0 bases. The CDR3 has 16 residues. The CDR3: CASSPGTGGYQETQYF. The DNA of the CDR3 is TGCGCCAGCAGCCCAGGGACAGGGGGTTACCAAGAGACCCAGTACTTC.

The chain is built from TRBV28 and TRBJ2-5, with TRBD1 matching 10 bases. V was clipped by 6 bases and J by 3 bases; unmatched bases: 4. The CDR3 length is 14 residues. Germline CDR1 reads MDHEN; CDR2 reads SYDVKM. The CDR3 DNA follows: TGTGCCAGCAGGACCGGGACAGGGGAAGAGACCCAGTACTTC. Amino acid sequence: CASRTGTGEETQYF.

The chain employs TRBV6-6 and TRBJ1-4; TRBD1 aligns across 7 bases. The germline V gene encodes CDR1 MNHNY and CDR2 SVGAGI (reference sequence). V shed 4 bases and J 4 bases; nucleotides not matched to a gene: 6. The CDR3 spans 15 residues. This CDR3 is CASSSRDSLNEKLFF. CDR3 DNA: TGTGCCAGCAGTTCGCGGGACAGCCTTAATGAAAAACTGTTTTTT.

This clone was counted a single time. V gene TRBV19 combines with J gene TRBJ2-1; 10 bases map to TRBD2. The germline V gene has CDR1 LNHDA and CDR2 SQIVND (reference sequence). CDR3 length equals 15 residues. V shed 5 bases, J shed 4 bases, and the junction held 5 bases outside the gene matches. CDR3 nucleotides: TGTGCCAGTAGTTTAGGACTAGCGGCTTACAATGAGCAGTTCTTC. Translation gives CASSLGLAAYNEQFF.

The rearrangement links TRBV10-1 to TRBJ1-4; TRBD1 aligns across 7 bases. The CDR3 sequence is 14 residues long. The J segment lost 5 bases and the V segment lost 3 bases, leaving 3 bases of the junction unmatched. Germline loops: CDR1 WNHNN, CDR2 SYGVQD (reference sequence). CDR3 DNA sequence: TGCGCCAGCAGTGATACAGGGGCGAATGAAAAACTGTTTTTT. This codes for CASSDTGANEKLFF.